Listed here is a single T cell receptor (beta chain). Its antigen is unknown. This sample is drawn from a study of yellow fever vaccine responses in identical twins. Study-level results: Twins' vaccine T cell responses reportedly seemed partly convergent and partly personalized.

V was pared by 2 bases and J by 8 bases, with 15 bases between. CDR3 length: 14 amino acids. In germline, CDR1 is WNHNN, CDR2 SYGVQD (reference sequence). MiXCR, run by TCRdb on the RT-PCR reads, gives a single entry per CDR3 protein. The repertoire has 850 to 1,200 distinct CDR3 sequences, more than 70% of them found once; the top ten carry roughly a quarter. The TCR sequence derives from a female donor who received the yellow fever vaccine. This specimen consisted of T cells from blood (PBMCs), unsorted or a sorted subset (not recorded which), obtained before or after yellow fever vaccination (not recorded which). The rearrangement joins TRBV10-1 to TRBJ1-2, with a weak D call TRBD1 (5 bases). The CDR3 coding sequence is TGCGCCAGCAGTGAGGGGACTCGGGCCGCCGGCTACACCTTC. It yields the protein CASSEGTRAAGYTF.